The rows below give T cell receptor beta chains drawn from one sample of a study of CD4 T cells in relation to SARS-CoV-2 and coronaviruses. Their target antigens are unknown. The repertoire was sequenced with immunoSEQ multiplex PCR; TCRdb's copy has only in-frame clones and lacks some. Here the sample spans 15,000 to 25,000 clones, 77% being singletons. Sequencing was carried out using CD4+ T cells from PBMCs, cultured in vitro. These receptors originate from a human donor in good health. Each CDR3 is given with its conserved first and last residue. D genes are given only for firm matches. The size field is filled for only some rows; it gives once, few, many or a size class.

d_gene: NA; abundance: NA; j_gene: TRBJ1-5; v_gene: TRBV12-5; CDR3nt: TGTGCTAGTGGTTCCGGGGCCAATCAGCCCCAGCATTTT; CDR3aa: CASGSGANQPQHF
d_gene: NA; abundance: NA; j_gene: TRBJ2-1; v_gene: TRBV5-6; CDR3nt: TGTGCCAGCAGCTTGGGGCTAGCGCAAGACGGTGAGCAGTTCTTC; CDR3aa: CASSLGLAQDGEQFF
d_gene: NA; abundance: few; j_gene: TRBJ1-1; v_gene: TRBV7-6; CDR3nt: TGTGCCAGCAGCTGGGGGCCCAGGGGCAACACTGAAGCTTTCTTT; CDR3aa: CASSWGPRGNTEAFF
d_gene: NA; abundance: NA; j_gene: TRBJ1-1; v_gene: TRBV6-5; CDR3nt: TGTGCCAGCAGTTACTCGATGGGCAGCCCAAACACTGAAGCTTTCTTT; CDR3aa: CASSYSMGSPNTEAFF
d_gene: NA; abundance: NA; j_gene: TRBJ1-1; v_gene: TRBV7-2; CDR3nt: TGTGCCAGCAGCTTACTGGGGGGCGCTGAAGCTTTCTTT; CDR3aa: CASSLLGGAEAFF
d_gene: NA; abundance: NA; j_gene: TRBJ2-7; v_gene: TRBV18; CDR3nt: TGTGCCAGCTCACCACCCTCTCCGGTCCACGAGCAGTACTTC; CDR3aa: CASSPPSPVHEQYF
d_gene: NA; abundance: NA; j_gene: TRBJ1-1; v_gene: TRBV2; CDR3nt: TGTGCCAGCAGTCGCGATAACTCCTGGGGGACTGAAGCTTTCTTT; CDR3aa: CASSRDNSWGTEAFF
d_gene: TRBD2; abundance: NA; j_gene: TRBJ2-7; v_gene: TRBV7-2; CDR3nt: TGTGCCAGCAGCGGGACTAGCGTTGGAGAGCAGTACTTC; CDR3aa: CASSGTSVGEQYF
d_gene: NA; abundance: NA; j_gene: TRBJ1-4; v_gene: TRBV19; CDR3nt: TGTGCCAGTAGTAGCAGGGCGACTAATGAAAAACTGTTTTTT; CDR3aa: CASSSRATNEKLFF
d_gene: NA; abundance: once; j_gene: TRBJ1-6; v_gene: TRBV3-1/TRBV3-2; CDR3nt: TGTGCCAGCAGCCAACTGGACAGTCGGGACCTCCACTTT; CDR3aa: CASSQLDSRDLHF
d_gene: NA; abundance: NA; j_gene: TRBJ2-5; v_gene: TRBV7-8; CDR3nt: TGTGCCAGCAGCTTAGTCCGACATAGAGAGACCCAGTACTTC; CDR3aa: CASSLVRHRETQYF
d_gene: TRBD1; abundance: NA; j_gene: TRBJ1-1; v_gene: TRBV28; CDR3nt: TGTGCCAGCAGGAGGGGACAGGTGAACACTGAAGCTTTCTTT; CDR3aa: CASRRGQVNTEAFF